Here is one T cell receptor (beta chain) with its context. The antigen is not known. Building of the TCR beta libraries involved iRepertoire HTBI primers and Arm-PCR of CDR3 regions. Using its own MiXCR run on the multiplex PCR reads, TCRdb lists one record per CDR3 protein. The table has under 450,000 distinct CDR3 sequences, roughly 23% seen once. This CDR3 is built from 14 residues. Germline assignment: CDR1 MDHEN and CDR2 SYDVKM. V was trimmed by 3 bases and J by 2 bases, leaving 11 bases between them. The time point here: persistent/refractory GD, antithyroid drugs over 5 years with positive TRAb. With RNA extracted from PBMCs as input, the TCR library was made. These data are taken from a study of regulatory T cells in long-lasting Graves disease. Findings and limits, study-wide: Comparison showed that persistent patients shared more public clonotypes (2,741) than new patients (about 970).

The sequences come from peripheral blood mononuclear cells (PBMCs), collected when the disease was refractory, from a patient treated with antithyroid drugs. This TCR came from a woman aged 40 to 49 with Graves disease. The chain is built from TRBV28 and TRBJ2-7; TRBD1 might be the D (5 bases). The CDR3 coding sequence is TGTGCCAGCAGTTTGGAGACAGAACCCTACGAGCAGTACTTC. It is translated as CASSLETEPYEQYF.